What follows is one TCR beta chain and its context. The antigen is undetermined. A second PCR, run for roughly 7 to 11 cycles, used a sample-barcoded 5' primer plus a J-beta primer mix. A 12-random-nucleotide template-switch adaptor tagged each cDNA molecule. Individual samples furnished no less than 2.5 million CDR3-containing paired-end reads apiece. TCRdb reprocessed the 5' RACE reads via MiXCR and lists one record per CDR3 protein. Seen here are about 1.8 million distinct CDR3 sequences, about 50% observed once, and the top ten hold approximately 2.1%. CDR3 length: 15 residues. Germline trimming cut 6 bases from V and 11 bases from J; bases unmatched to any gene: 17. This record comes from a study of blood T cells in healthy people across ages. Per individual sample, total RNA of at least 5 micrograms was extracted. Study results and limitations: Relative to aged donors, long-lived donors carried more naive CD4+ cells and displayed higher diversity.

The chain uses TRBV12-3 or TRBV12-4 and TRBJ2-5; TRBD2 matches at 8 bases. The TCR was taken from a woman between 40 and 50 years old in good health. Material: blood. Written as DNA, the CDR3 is TGTGCCAGCAGGACAAAAGCGGGGGCAAGCAATGAGCAGTACTTC. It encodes CASRTKAGASNEQYF.